This record covers a single T cell receptor beta chain. Antigen unknown. This specimen comes from a study of PD-1 blockade in classical Hodgkin lymphoma. Study-wide findings and caveats: Possible causes of repertoire differences, disease activity or prior therapy, remain undefined.

The table came from immunoSEQ multiplex PCR; TCRdb's copy has only in-frame clones and leaves some out. The profile shows roughly 77,000 clones, more than 85% of them singletons. The sample's time point: newly diagnosed, previously untreated cHL patient sample. The CDR3 consists of 14 residues. V gave up 7 bases and J gave up 6 bases; unmatched junction bases: 7. Germline CDR1 reads ENHRY; CDR2 reads SYGVKD. Sequencing was performed on peripheral blood mononuclear cells (PBMCs). This TCR was sampled from a human donor with classical Hodgkin lymphoma. This chain uses TRBV10-3 with TRBJ2-2; 8 bases line up with TRBD1. CDR3 bases: TGTGCCATCACTCAGGACAGGGACGCCGGGGAGCTGTTTTTT. Encoded protein: CAITQDRDAGELFF.